This entry is about one T cell receptor (beta chain). The CDR3 runs 12 residues. The germline CDR1 and CDR2 sequences are LGHDT and YNNKEL (reference sequence). V shed 2 bases and J shed 14 bases, with 12 bases lying between them. Profiling relied on immunoSEQ multiplex PCR, and the TCRdb table lists in-frame clones only, not all of them. The table includes approximately 290,000 clones, roughly four fifths detected once. The sample belongs to a study of blood T cell repertoires in COVID-19. This chain links TRBV3-1 (or the pseudogene TRBV3-2) with TRBJ1-4; perhaps TRBD1 as D (5 bases). This clonotype was obtained from a person aged 65 to 85 with COVID-19, enrolled during active disease. The sequencing input was peripheral blood. CDR3 in DNA: TGTGCCAGCAGCCAAAGGGGTTCCTGGCTGTTTTTT. This codes for CASSQRGSWLFF.